Below are 7 T cell receptor beta chains sequenced from a single sample in a study of T cells in localized non-small cell lung cancer. Sequencing used immunoSEQ multiplex PCR; TCRdb keeps in-frame clones, though not all of them. The table has several hundred clones, 20% to 25% seen once. The starting material was normal lung tissue next to the tumor, obtained before any cancer treatment. Receptor source: a man aged 35 to 69 with stage II lung adenocarcinoma.

This clone turned up a few times. This chain uses TRBV9 with TRBJ1-1, with no clear D. With 0 bases removed from V and 3 bases from J, the gap between germline ends came to 3 bases. The length of the CDR3 is 12 residues. Germline V gene data show CDR1 as SGDLS and CDR2 as YYNGEE. CDR3 coding DNA: TGTGCCAGCAGCGTAGGCTACACTGAAGCTTTCTTT. Amino acids: CASSVGYTEAFF.

V usage is TRBV30 and J usage is TRBJ1-2; D is unresolved. V was clipped by 1 base and J by 6 bases, with 12 bases between them. CDR3 length: 13 amino acids. Germline loops: CDR1 GTSNPN, CDR2 SVGIG (reference sequence). The CDR3 sequence is CAWSGGRKDGYTF. In DNA, the CDR3 is TGTGCCTGGAGTGGCGGGAGAAAAGATGGCTACACCTTC. Full variable domain (outside the CDR3, taken from reference TRBV30 and TRBJ1-2): SQTIHQWPATLVQPVGSPLSLECTVEGTSNPNLYWYRQAAGRGLQLLFYSVGIGQISSEVPQNLSASRPQDRQFILSSKKLLLSDSGFYLCAWSGGRKDGYTFGSGTRLTVV.

In its sample, this clone is hyperexpanded (1% or more). The V gene is TRBV28, the J gene TRBJ2-6; a weak D match, TRBD1 (5 bases). CDR3 length equals 15 residues. From germline, CDR1 is MDHEN and CDR2 SYDVKM. Trimming cost V 5 bases and J 5 bases, with 13 bases left between them. CDR3 residues: CASSTDNRRANVLTF. The CDR3, as DNA: TGTGCCAGCAGTACGGACAATAGGAGGGCCAACGTCCTGACTTTC. The full variable domain, its missing parts supplied by reference TRBV28 and TRBJ2-6, is DVKVTQSSRYLVKRTGEKVFLECVQDMDHENMFWYRQDPGLGLRLIYFSYDVKMKEKGDIPEGYSVSREKKERFSLILESASTNQTSMYLCASSTDNRRANVLTFGAGSRLTVL.

The J gene is TRBJ2-1, the V gene TRBV11-3; D is unresolved. Germline V gene lookup returns CDR1 SGHNT and CDR2 YENEEA. Trimming shortened V by 5 bases and J by 6 bases, and 14 bases separated the two germline ends. CDR3 length: 14 residues. CDR3 loop: CASSKDLNFNEQFF. CDR3 nucleotides: TGTGCCAGCAGCAAGGACCTCAATTTCAATGAGCAGTTCTTC.

The table lists this clone with a few counts. The rearrangement joins TRBV6-8 to TRBJ2-1, with a possible D match to TRBD1 (5 bases). Trimming cost V 8 bases and J 5 bases, with 16 bases left between them. CDR3 length: 14 residues. Germline V lookup: CDR1 MNHGY, CDR2 SAAAGT. CDR3 nucleotides: TGTGCCAGCGGCCTCTGGGCGACAGACAATGAGCAGTTCTTC. Translating gives CASGLWATDNEQFF.

The gene calls are TRBV2 and TRBJ2-1; D may be TRBD1 or TRBD2 (5 bases each). Trimming took 7 bases from V and 9 from J, leaving 19 bases between them. The CDR3 length is 14 residues. Germline lookup yields CDR1 SNHLY and CDR2 FYNNEI. The CDR3 DNA follows: TGTGCCAGCACCCCCCCCAACGGGGCTCCTGAGCAGTTCTTC. It codes for CASTPPNGAPEQFF.

In its sample, this clone ranks as medium-sized. The gene calls are TRBV9 and TRBJ1-3; D is undetermined. This CDR3 contains 17 residues. Looked up from germline, CDR1 is SGDLS and CDR2 is YYNGEE. V lost 0 bases, J lost 0 bases, and 13 bases lay in between. The CDR3 protein is CASSVEIFFDSGNTIYF. CDR3 coding DNA: TGTGCCAGCAGCGTAGAAATTTTTTTCGACTCTGGAAACACCATATATTTT. The complete variable domain, with remaining parts taken from reference TRBV9 and TRBJ1-3, reads DSGVTQTPKHLITATGQRVTLRCSPRSGDLSVYWYQQSLDQGLQFLIQYYNGEERAKGNILERFSAQQFPDLHSELNLSSLELGDSALYFCASSVEIFFDSGNTIYFGEGSWLTVV.